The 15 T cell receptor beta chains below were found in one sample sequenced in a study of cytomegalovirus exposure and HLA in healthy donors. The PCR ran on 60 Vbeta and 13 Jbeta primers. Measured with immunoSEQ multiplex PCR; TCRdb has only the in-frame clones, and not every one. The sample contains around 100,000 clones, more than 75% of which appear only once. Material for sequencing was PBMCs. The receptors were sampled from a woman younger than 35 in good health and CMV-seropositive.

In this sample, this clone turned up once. CDR3: CASSPRDRGLGQYF. The CDR3 DNA is TGCGCCAGCAGCCCTAGGGACAGGGGTCTAGGGCAGTACTTC. The genes are TRBV5-1 and TRBJ2-7; 10 bases line up with TRBD1. The ends lost 4 bases at V and 9 bases at J; junction bases unmatched: 10. From germline, CDR1 is SGHRS and CDR2 YFSETQ. This CDR3 spans 14 amino acids.

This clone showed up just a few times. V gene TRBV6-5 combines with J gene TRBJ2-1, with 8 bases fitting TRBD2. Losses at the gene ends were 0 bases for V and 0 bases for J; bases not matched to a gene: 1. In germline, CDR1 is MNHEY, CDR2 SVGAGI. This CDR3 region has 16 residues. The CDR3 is CASSYSGTSSYNEQFF. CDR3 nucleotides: TGTGCCAGCAGTTACTCGGGGACTAGCTCCTACAATGAGCAGTTCTTC.

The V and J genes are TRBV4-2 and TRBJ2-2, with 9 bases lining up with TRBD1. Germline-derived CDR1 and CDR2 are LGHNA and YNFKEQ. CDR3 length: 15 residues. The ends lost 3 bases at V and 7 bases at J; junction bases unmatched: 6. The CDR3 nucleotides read TGTGCCAGCAGCCAGACGACAGGGGGAATCGGGGAGCTGTTTTTT. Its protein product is CASSQTTGGIGELFF.

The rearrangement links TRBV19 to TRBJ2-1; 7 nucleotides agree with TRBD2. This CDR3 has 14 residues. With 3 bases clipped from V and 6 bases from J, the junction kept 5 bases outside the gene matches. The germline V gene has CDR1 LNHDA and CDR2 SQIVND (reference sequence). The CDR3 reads CASSMGGRINEQFF. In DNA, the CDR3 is TGTGCCAGTAGTATGGGCGGGAGAATCAATGAGCAGTTCTTC.

CDR3 coding DNA: TGTGCCAGCAGTTTAAGGGGTACCGATGAGCAGTTCTTC. Translation: CASSLRGTDEQFF. The rearrangement uses TRBV27 and TRBJ2-1; D possibly corresponds to TRBD1 (5 bases). The V end lost 2 bases, the J end lost 8 bases, and 10 bases lay between the germline ends. This CDR3 has 13 residues. Germline lookup yields CDR1 MNHEY and CDR2 SMNVEV (reference sequence).

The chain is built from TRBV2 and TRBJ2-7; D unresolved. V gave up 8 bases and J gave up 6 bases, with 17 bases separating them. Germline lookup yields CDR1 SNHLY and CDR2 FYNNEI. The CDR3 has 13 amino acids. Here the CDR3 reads CASFDTGNGEQYF. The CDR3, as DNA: TGTGCCAGCTTCGATACGGGTAACGGCGAGCAGTACTTC.

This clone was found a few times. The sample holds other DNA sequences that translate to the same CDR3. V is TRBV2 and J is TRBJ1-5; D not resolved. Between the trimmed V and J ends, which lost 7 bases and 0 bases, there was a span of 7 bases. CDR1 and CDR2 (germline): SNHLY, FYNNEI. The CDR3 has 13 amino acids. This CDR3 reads CASKRDSNQPQHF. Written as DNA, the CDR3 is TGTGCCAGCAAGAGGGATAGCAATCAGCCCCAGCATTTT.

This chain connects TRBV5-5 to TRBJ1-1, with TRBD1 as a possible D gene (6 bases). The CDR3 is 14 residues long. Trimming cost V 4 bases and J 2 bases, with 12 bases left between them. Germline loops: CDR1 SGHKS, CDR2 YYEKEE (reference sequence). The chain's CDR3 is CASSPQGHNTEAFF. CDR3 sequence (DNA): TGTGCCAGCAGCCCACAGGGCCACAACACTGAAGCTTTCTTT. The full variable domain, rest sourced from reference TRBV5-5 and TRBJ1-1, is DAGVTQSPTHLIKTRGQQVTLRCSPISGHKSVSWYQQVLGQGPQFIFQYYEKEERGRGNFPDRFSARQFPNYSSELNVNALLLGDSALYLCASSPQGHNTEAFFGQGTRLTVV.

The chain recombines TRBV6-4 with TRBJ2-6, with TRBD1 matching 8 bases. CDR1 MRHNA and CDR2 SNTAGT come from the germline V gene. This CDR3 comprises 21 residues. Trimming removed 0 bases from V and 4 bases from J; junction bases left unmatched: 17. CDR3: CASSDSKHQDRALGGANVLTF. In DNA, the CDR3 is TGTGCCAGCAGTGACTCGAAACATCAGGACAGGGCGTTAGGAGGGGCCAACGTCCTGACTTTC.

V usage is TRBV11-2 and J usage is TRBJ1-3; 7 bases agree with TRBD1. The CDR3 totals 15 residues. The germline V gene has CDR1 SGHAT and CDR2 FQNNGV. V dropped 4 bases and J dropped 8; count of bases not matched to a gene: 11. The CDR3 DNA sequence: TGTGCCAGCAGCTGGGGGACAGAAATAATACACACCATATATTTT. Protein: CASSWGTEIIHTIYF.

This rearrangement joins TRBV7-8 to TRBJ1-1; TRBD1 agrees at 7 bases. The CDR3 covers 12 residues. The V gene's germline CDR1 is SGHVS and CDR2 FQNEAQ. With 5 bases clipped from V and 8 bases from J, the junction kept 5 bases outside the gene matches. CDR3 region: CASSAGTVEAFF. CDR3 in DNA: TGTGCCAGCAGCGCAGGGACAGTGGAAGCTTTCTTT. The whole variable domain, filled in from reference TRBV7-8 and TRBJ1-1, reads GAGVSQSPRYKVAKRGQDVALRCDPISGHVSLFWYQQALGQGPEFLTYFQNEAQLDKSGLPSDRFFAERPEGSVSTLKIQRTQQEDSAVYLCASSAGTVEAFFGQGTRLTVV.

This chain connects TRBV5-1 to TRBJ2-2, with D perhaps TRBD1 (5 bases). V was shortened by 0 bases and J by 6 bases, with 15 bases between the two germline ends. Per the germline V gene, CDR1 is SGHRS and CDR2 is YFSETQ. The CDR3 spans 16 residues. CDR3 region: CASSLDLVDMPGELFF. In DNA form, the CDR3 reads TGCGCCAGCAGCTTGGATCTGGTGGACATGCCCGGGGAGCTGTTTTTT.

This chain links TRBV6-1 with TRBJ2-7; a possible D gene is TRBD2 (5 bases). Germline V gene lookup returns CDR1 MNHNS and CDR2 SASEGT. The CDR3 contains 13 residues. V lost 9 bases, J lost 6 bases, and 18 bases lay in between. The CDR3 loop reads CASGLDKRSEQYF. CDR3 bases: TGTGCCAGTGGACTCGACAAACGTTCCGAGCAGTACTTC.

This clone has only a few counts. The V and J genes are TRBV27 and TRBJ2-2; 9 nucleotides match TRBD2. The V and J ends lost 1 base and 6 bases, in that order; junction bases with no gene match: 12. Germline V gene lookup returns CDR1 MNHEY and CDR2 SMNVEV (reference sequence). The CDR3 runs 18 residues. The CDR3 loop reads CASSLLASGIPKAGELFF. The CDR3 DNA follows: TGTGCCAGCAGTTTATTAGCTAGCGGGATTCCGAAGGCCGGGGAGCTGTTTTTT.

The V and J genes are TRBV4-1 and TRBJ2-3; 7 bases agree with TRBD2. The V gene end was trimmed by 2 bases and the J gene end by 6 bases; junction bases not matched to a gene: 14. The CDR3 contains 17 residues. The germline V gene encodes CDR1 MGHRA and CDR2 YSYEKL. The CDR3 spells CASSQTPPSSGWDTQYF. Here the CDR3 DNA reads TGCGCCAGCAGCCAAACCCCCCCCTCTAGCGGTTGGGATACGCAGTATTTT.